Below, 20 T cell receptor beta chains from the same sample are listed, as sequenced in a study of CD8 T cells in ankylosing spondylitis. A single record per CDR3 protein comes from TCRdb applying MiXCR to the 5' RACE reads. The sample has roughly 190,000 distinct CDR3 sequences; 9.5% to 15% are singletons. The sample taken for sequencing was blood, either unsorted or a sorted T cell fraction (not recorded which). Source of these receptors: a male donor with ankylosing spondylitis or in good health (not recorded which).

At least ten counts were recorded for this clonotype. This chain uses TRBV7-9 with TRBJ2-7; D may match TRBD1 or TRBD2 (6 bases each). The germline V gene encodes CDR1 SEHNR and CDR2 FQNEAQ (reference sequence). The V end lost 3 bases, the J end lost 3 bases, and 15 bases lay between the germline ends. The CDR3 sequence is 15 residues long. CDR3 protein: CASSFTGGSDYEQYF. The CDR3 bases are TGTGCCAGCAGCTTCACCGGGGGCAGTGACTACGAGCAGTACTTC.

This chain uses TRBV7-9 with TRBJ1-5, with D unclear. CDR1 is SEHNR, CDR2 FQNEAQ, per germline (reference sequence). The ends were cut back, 5 bases at V and 0 bases at J, with 11 bases in the middle. The CDR3 loop spans 15 amino acids. CDR3 sequence: CASSPDGPSNQPQHF. The CDR3 DNA is TGTGCCAGCAGCCCGGACGGTCCTAGCAATCAGCCCCAGCATTTT. The whole variable domain, filled in from reference TRBV7-9 and TRBJ1-5, reads DTGVSQNPRHKITKRGQNVTFRCDPISEHNRLYWYRQTLGQGPEFLTYFQNEAQLEKSRLLSDRFSAERPKGSFSTLEIQRTEQGDSAMYLCASSPDGPSNQPQHFGDGTRLSIL.

In this sample, this clonotype turned up many times. The rearrangement uses TRBV4-1 and TRBJ2-7; D perhaps matches TRBD2 (6 bases). The V gene lost 1 base and the J gene lost 2 bases, with 15 bases spanning the gap. This CDR3 spans 16 amino acids. Germline lookup yields CDR1 MGHRA and CDR2 YSYEKL. The CDR3 region is CASSQAEGDKTYEQYF. As DNA, the CDR3 is TGCGCCAGCAGCCAAGCGGAGGGAGATAAAACCTACGAGCAGTACTTC.

The J gene is TRBJ2-1, the V gene TRBV5-1; 8 nucleotides match TRBD1. V gave up 5 bases and J gave up 0 bases; unmatched junction bases: 7. The CDR3 is made up of 16 amino acids. Germline V gives CDR1 SGHRS, CDR2 YFSETQ. CDR3 in amino acids: CASRWTGRSSYNEQFF. The CDR3 DNA sequence: TGCGCCAGCAGATGGACAGGGCGAAGCTCCTACAATGAGCAGTTCTTC.

This clonotype was seen only a few times. This chain joins TRBV12-3 or TRBV12-4 and TRBJ2-2; no reliable D call. This CDR3 has 17 residues. V was pared by 4 bases and J by 1 base, with 16 bases between. The CDR3 bases are TGTGCCAGCAGTTCCTCTCTCGGACGGATGAACACCGGGGAGCTGTTTTTT. It yields the protein CASSSSLGRMNTGELFF.

V and J are TRBV11-2 and TRBJ1-1; D remains unclear. Looked up from germline, CDR1 is SGHAT and CDR2 is FQNNGV. V lost 5 bases to trimming and J lost 6 bases, with 16 bases between them. The CDR3 spans 14 residues. The CDR3 sequence: CASSPLARLSEAFF. In DNA form, the CDR3 reads TGTGCCAGCAGCCCCCTAGCGAGGCTCTCTGAAGCTTTCTTT.

This clonotype has ten or more counts. V is TRBV9 and J is TRBJ2-5; possibly TRBD1 for D (6 bases). CDR1 SGDLS and CDR2 YYNGEE come from the germline V gene. The V gene lost 4 bases and the J gene lost 3 bases, with 13 bases spanning the gap. The length of the CDR3 is 14 residues. The CDR3 nucleotides are TGTGCCAGCAGCTCACGACAGGCTGAAGAGACCCAGTACTTC. Translated, it gives CASSSRQAEETQYF.

This clonotype was detected ten times or more. The genes are TRBV30 and TRBJ2-3; 9 bases line up with TRBD1. CDR1 GTSNPN and CDR2 SVGIG come from the germline V gene (reference sequence). Unmatched junction bases numbered 1, after V lost 2 bases and J lost 1 base. CDR3 size: 14 residues. The DNA for the CDR3 is TGTGCCTGGAGTTGGACAGGGGGCACAGATACGCAGTATTTT. Its translation is CAWSWTGGTDTQYF.

This chain uses TRBV19 with TRBJ2-1; 10 bases line up with TRBD1. The CDR3 loop spans 16 amino acids. Per germline, CDR1 LNHDA and CDR2 SQIVND (reference sequence). The ends lost 3 bases at V and 0 bases at J; junction bases unmatched: 2. The CDR3 DNA follows: TGTGCCAGTAGTATGAGGACAGGGGGCTCCTACAATGAGCAGTTCTTC. Residues: CASSMRTGGSYNEQFF.

This clonotype appeared a few times. The chain couples TRBV5-1 to TRBJ2-7; D gene uncertain. V gave up 2 bases and J gave up 4 bases, with 13 bases separating them. The germline CDR1 and CDR2 sequences are SGHRS and YFSETQ. The CDR3 consists of 14 residues. The CDR3 sequence: CASSFETTRYEQYF. DNA of the CDR3: TGCGCCAGCAGCTTTGAGACGACCCGTTACGAGCAGTACTTC.

Many counts were recorded for this clonotype. CDR3 protein: CASSPRGLDTEAFF. The DNA of the CDR3 is TGCGCCAGCAGCCCCAGGGGCTTGGACACTGAAGCTTTCTTT. The chain uses TRBV5-1 and TRBJ1-1; a possible D gene is TRBD1 (6 bases). CDR1 and CDR2 from the germline V gene are SGHRS and YFSETQ. V was shortened by 4 bases and J by 3 bases, with 13 bases between the two germline ends. The CDR3 runs 14 residues.

This rearrangement joins TRBV18 to TRBJ1-3, with D hard to call. Germline V CDR1 and CDR2: KGHSH, LQKENI. V lost 0 bases and J 12 bases, leaving 12 bases between the germline ends. This CDR3 has 13 amino acids. The CDR3 DNA reads as TGTGCCAGCTCACCACCGTGGGCGCTGGGCATATATTTT. The encoded protein is CASSPPWALGIYF.

This clonotype was seen at least ten times. The chain combines TRBV25-1 with TRBJ2-1; possible D gene TRBD1, 6 bases. The CDR3 has 14 residues. The germline CDR1 and CDR2 sequences are MGHDK and SYGVNS. V dropped 4 bases and J dropped 8 bases, with 15 bases sitting between them. The CDR3 protein is CASSVYRARDEQFF. Written as DNA, the CDR3 is TGTGCCAGCAGTGTGTACAGGGCCAGGGATGAGCAGTTCTTC.

The gene calls are TRBV2 and TRBJ2-1; 7 bases agree with TRBD1. The CDR3 covers 15 residues. V lost 1 base, J lost 4 bases, and 4 bases stayed unmatched. Germline CDR1 SNHLY, CDR2 FYNNEI. CDR3 region: CASSEEGARYNEQFF. CDR3 bases: TGTGCCAGCAGTGAAGAGGGGGCTCGGTACAATGAGCAGTTCTTC.

This clonotype was seen many times. This rearrangement joins TRBV20-1 to TRBJ2-1; D is undetermined. V was pared by 3 bases and J by 7 bases, with 7 bases between. The CDR3 is 11 residues long. CDR1 DFQATT and CDR2 SNEGSKA come from the germline V gene (reference sequence). This CDR3 reads CSASTRNEQFF. CDR3 in DNA: TGCAGTGCTAGTACCAGGAATGAGCAGTTCTTC.

The V gene is TRBV4-1, the J gene TRBJ2-7, with 10 bases aligning to TRBD1. V shed 6 bases and J 5 bases; nucleotides not matched to a gene: 10. Germline CDR1 and CDR2: MGHRA and YSYEKL. This CDR3 region has 15 residues. CDR3 sequence reads: CASSPLGQGFHEQYF. The CDR3 DNA follows: TGCGCCAGCAGTCCCCTGGGACAGGGGTTCCACGAGCAGTACTTC.

This rearrangement joins TRBV29-1 to TRBJ1-1; no clear D gene. This CDR3 comprises 14 residues. Germline CDR1 is SQVTM and CDR2 is ANQGSEA. Trimming took off 6 bases at V and 5 bases at J, with 19 bases between the two ends. The CDR3 reads CSVGSTQTGTEAFF. In DNA form, the CDR3 reads TGCAGCGTAGGAAGTACACAGACCGGGACTGAAGCTTTCTTT. Drawing the rest from reference TRBV29-1 and TRBJ1-1, the complete variable domain is SAVISQKPSRDICQRGTSLTIQCQVDSQVTMMFWYRQQPGQSLTLIATANQGSEATYESGFVIDKFPISRPNLTFSTLTVSNMSPEDSSIYLCSVGSTQTGTEAFFGQGTRLTVV.

This clonotype was observed once. The J gene is TRBJ2-7, the V gene TRBV13, with no clear D. CDR3 length equals 14 residues. V was trimmed by 7 bases and J by 3 bases, leaving 16 bases between them. Germline assignment: CDR1 PRHDT and CDR2 FYEKMQ (reference sequence). The CDR3 region has the DNA TGTGCCAGCACCCTTGGGAACAGCAACTACGAGCAGTACTTC. It translates to CASTLGNSNYEQYF.

The genes are TRBV13 and TRBJ2-1; the match to TRBD2 covers 8 bases. Germline values: CDR1 PRHDT, CDR2 FYEKMQ (reference sequence). Trimming at V came to 1 base and at J to 2 bases, leaving 10 bases not matched to a gene. The CDR3 covers 18 residues. The CDR3 protein is CASSLAGLAKQAYNEQFF. The CDR3 DNA reads TGTGCCAGCAGCTTAGCCGGACTAGCAAAACAGGCCTACAATGAGCAGTTCTTC.

At least ten counts were recorded for this clonotype. The chain recombines TRBV29-1 with TRBJ1-2; D is unresolved. Trimming stripped 2 bases from V and 4 bases from J, with 8 bases between. Germline CDR1 and CDR2: SQVTM and ANQGSEA. CDR3 length equals 12 residues. The DNA of the CDR3 is TGCAGCGTTGAATCACCGACCTATGGCTACACCTTC. Translation gives CSVESPTYGYTF.